This T cell receptor (beta chain) is drawn from a study of regulatory T cells in long-lasting Graves disease. Losses at the gene ends were 3 bases for V and 1 base for J; bases not matched to a gene: 5. The CDR3 is made up of 16 amino acids. Per the germline V gene, CDR1 is MNHGY and CDR2 is SVAAGI. Assembly of TCR beta libraries relied on iRepertoire HTBI primers together with Arm-PCR of CDR3 regions. MiXCR was run by TCRdb on the multiplex PCR reads, yielding one entry per CDR3 protein. There are hundreds of thousands of distinct CDR3 sequences in the sample; roughly 15% occur only once, and 20% to 25% lies in the top ten. Time point here: newly diagnosed GD, antithyroid drugs for less than 3 months. PBMCs provided the RNA from which the TCR library was made. These data were likewise used in another study, on T cells in Graves' hyperthyroidism and ophthalmopathy.

The rearrangement joins TRBV6-9 to TRBJ2-3; 9 nucleotides match TRBD2. This sequence was found in a middle-aged woman with Graves disease. Sequencing used peripheral blood mononuclear cells (PBMCs), obtained at new diagnosis, from a patient treated with antithyroid drugs. The CDR3, as DNA: TGTGCCAGCAGTTACTGGGGCGGGGGGGGCACAGATACGCAGTATTTT. Translation gives CASSYWGGGGTDTQYF.